The sequence of this TCR beta chain was determined in a study of T cell responses to AZD1222 COVID-19 vaccine. Germline loops: CDR1 SGHVS, CDR2 FQNEAQ. V was cut by 7 bases and J by 1 base, with 10 bases left in between. CDR3 length equals 13 residues. Note on this clone: Its antigen is currently unknown.

Only in-frame clones appear in the TCRdb table, and some are missing; sequencing was by immunoSEQ multiplex PCR. The data show roughly 150,000 clones, with 91% seen just once and 1.9% held by the top ten. The study, taken as a whole, reports: Every sample of the repertoires postdated the peak T cell response. Vaccine-related CD4 TCRs covered spike, predominating at 160-218 and 743-854. Among those given AZD1222, only six were seropositive at baseline.

The chain couples TRBV7-8 to TRBJ1-1; possible D gene TRBD1, 6 bases. The receptor comes from an adult in good health. The sample in question was peripheral blood, obtained on day 0 of AZD1222 vaccination. DNA of the CDR3: TGTGCCAGCACCAAGACAGGGAACACTGAAGCTTTCTTT. This sequence encodes CASTKTGNTEAFF.